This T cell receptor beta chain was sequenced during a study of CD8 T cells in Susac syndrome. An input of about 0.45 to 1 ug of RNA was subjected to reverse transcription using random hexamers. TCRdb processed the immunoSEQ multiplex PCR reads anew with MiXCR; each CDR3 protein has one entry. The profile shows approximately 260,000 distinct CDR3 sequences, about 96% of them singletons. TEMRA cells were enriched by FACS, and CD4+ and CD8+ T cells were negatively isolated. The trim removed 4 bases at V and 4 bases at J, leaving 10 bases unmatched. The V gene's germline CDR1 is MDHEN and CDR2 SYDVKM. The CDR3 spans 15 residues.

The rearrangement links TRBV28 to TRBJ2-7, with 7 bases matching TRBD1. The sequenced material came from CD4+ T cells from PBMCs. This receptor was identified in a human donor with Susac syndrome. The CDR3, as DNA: TGTGCCAGCAGTTCCGAAGACAGGGAATGGTACGAGCAGTACTTC. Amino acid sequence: CASSSEDREWYEQYF.